These T cell receptor beta chains were read from a single sample in a study of T cell repertoires in cytomegalovirus infection. TCRdb used MiXCR to reprocess the reads, holding one entry per CDR3 protein. The sample has some 480,000 distinct CDR3 sequences, around a third seen once. No antigen has been identified for these receptors. The sample in question was cultured PBMCs, obtained from culture after CMV antigen stimulation. These receptors were collected from a human donor in good health (CMV status not recorded). Some clones in this sample may be carry-over from other donors' samples. CDR3s include the opening cysteine and the closing phenylalanine or tryptophan. The order of the fields is V gene, J gene, D gene, clone size, CDR3 DNA, CDR3 protein. D genes are given only for firm matches. Clone size is shown for a subset of rows, as once, few, many or a class of expanded clone.

>TRBV27|TRBJ1-2|.|few
TGTGCCAGCAGCCCAACCTATCAGGAGAGGTCCTATGGCTACACCTTC
CASSPTYQERSYGYTF
>TRBV9|TRBJ1-5|.|many
TGTGCCAGCAGCCCAGGGACTGCCCAGGGTCAGCCCCAGCATTTT
CASSPGTAQGQPQHF
>TRBV6-2/TRBV6-3|TRBJ2-7|.|.
TGTGCCAGCAGTTACTCGGCAACAGGATCCTACGAGCAGTACTTC
CASSYSATGSYEQYF
>TRBV7-8|TRBJ2-4|TRBD1|many
TGTGCCAGCAGCTTAGGGACAGGGAGATGGGACATTCAGTACTTC
CASSLGTGRWDIQYF
>TRBV18|TRBJ2-3|.|few
TGTGCCAGCTCCCCCCCAACGAACACAGATACGCAGTATTTT
CASSPPTNTDTQYF
>TRBV10-3|TRBJ2-2|TRBD2|.
TGTGCCATCAGTCCTCCAGCGGGAGAACTCACCGGGGAGCTGTTTTTT
CAISPPAGELTGELFF
>TRBV15|TRBJ1-5|.|few
TGTGCCACCAGCAGACCCACCCCAGGCACAGGGCCGAAGGAGCCCCAGCATTTT
CATSRPTPGTGPKEPQHF
>TRBV11-2|TRBJ1-5|.|.
TGTGCCAGCAGTTTCAGAGAGGACAGCCTTCAGCCCCAGCATTTT
CASSFREDSLQPQHF
>TRBV7-3|TRBJ2-3|TRBD1|many
TGTGCCAGCAGCTTACGGCAGGGGGCCCTCAGCACAGATACGCAGTATTTT
CASSLRQGALSTDTQYF
>TRBV19|TRBJ1-5|.|.
TGTGCCAGTAGTGAGACAGTGGGGGGCAATCAGCCCCAGCATTTT
CASSETVGGNQPQHF
>TRBV19|TRBJ2-3|TRBD2|.
TGTGCCAGTAGTATAGTAGCGGGAGGGTCCGATACGCAGTATTTT
CASSIVAGGSDTQYF
>TRBV7-2|TRBJ2-1|.|.
TGTGCCAGCAGCTTAGACAGATGGCGGAGTGAGCAGTTCTTC
CASSLDRWRSEQFF
>TRBV14|TRBJ2-1|.|.
TGTGCCAGCAGCCAAGTTCCTCGTACCTACTACAATGAGCAGTTCTTC
CASSQVPRTYYNEQFF
>TRBV9|TRBJ2-7|TRBD1|.
TGTGCCAGCAGCGTCGGACAGGGGAACTACGAGCAGTACTTC
CASSVGQGNYEQYF
>TRBV4-1|TRBJ2-5|.|few
TGCGCCAGCAGCCAACCAGATTCCAAAGAGACCCAGTACTTC
CASSQPDSKETQYF
>TRBV18|TRBJ2-5|.|.
TGTGCCAGCTCAGCGGCTGGAGCTCAGGAGACCCAGTACTTC
CASSAAGAQETQYF
>TRBV9|TRBJ2-1|TRBD2|.
TGTGCCAGCAGCTCTAGCGGGAGGGCCGGCTCCTACAATGAGCAGTTCTTC
CASSSSGRAGSYNEQFF
>TRBV28|TRBJ1-2|.|.
TGTGCCAGCAGTTCCTGGAACTATGGCTACACCTTC
CASSSWNYGYTF
>TRBV15|TRBJ1-6|TRBD1|.
TGTGCCACCAGCAGAGAAGGACAGGGAGGTTCACCCCTCCACTTT
CATSREGQGGSPLHF
>TRBV7-2|TRBJ2-2|.|many
TGTGCCAGCAGCCCTCCACAGGGTCACACCGGGGAGCTGTTTTTT
CASSPPQGHTGELFF
>TRBV7-2|TRBJ1-1|.|.
TGTGCCAGCAGCTTAGGTCAAGTGAACACTGTAGCTTTCTTT
CASSLGQVNTVAFF
>TRBV6-2/TRBV6-3|TRBJ2-1|TRBD2|.
TGTGCCAGCAGTTACTCGACTAGCGGGTCCTACAATGAGCAGTTCTTC
CASSYSTSGSYNEQFF
>TRBV29-1|TRBJ1-4|.|.
TGCAGCGTTGTTGGCAGGACTAATGAAAAACTGTTTTTT
CSVVGRTNEKLFF
>TRBV19|TRBJ2-1|TRBD1|.
TGTGCCAGTAGTGTGACAGGGCCCGCTAACAATGAGCAGTTCTTC
CASSVTGPANNEQFF
>TRBV11-3|TRBJ2-5|.|.
TGTGCCAGCAGCTTAGCTAACAGGGCTGAAGAGACCCAGTACTTC
CASSLANRAEETQYF
>TRBV15|TRBJ2-3|TRBD1|once
TGTGCCACCAGCACCCTAGGGACAGGGGGAAGCACAGATACGCAGTATTTT
CATSTLGTGGSTDTQYF
>TRBV4-3|TRBJ1-2|.|.
TGCGCCAGCAGCCAAGATCTGACCCGGTATGGGGGCTACACCTTC
CASSQDLTRYGGYTF
>TRBV19|TRBJ2-4|.|few
TGTGCCAGCCTTAATAAACTCGGCAACATTCAGTACTTC
CASLNKLGNIQYF
>TRBV10-3|TRBJ2-1|TRBD2|few
TGTGCCATCAGGGGGGGAAGGACTAGCGGGACATACAATGAGCAGTTCTTC
CAIRGGRTSGTYNEQFF
>TRBV4-2|TRBJ2-7|.|.
TGTGCCAGCAGCCAAGTCGTGGGAGAATCCTACGAGCAGTACTTC
CASSQVVGESYEQYF
>TRBV12-3/TRBV12-4|TRBJ2-7|.|.
TGTGCCAGCAGTTTAGGGGGGCTCTCCTACGAGCAGTACTTC
CASSLGGLSYEQYF
>TRBV7-2|TRBJ2-1|TRBD2|many
TGTGCCAGCAGACCCCCGGGACTAGCGGGAGGGTTGGATGAGCAGTTCTTC
CASRPPGLAGGLDEQFF
>TRBV19|TRBJ2-1|TRBD2|few
TGTGCCAGTACCACGGGACTAGGGTTCAATGAGCAGTTCTTC
CASTTGLGFNEQFF
>TRBV12-3/TRBV12-4|TRBJ2-2|.|few
TGTGCCAGCACGGATACAAGGTTTTCCGGGGAGCTGTTTTTT
CASTDTRFSGELFF
>TRBV7-2|TRBJ2-1|.|few
TGTGCCAGCAGCTTAAGAGGCGGAGAGTCCTACAATGAGCAGTTCTTC
CASSLRGGESYNEQFF
>TRBV7-8|TRBJ2-7|.|.
TGTGCCAGCAGCTTAGTAGGGCGGAGCTCCTACGAGCAGTACTTC
CASSLVGRSSYEQYF
>TRBV6-2/TRBV6-3|TRBJ2-1|.|.
TGTGCCAGCAGTTACTCACATAGAAAGGAGGTCCGAGACAATGAGCAGTTCTTC
CASSYSHRKEVRDNEQFF
>TRBV4-3|TRBJ2-3|.|few
TGCGCCAGCAGCCAAGAGGGAGTCGGACTCCTGGGGGCAGATACGCAGTATTTT
CASSQEGVGLLGADTQYF
>TRBV20-1|TRBJ2-2|TRBD2|once
TGCAGTGCTAGGGGACTAGCGGGAGCCTCCGGGGAGCTGTTTTTT
CSARGLAGASGELFF
>TRBV7-2|TRBJ1-1|TRBD1|.
TGTGCCAGCAGCTTCAGGGGGTCGGGTGCGAACACTGAAGCTTTCTTT
CASSFRGSGANTEAFF
>TRBV7-6|TRBJ2-3|.|many
TGTGCCAGCAGCCCCGAGAGGGGGGAGGATACGCAGTATTTT
CASSPERGEDTQYF
>TRBV12-3/TRBV12-4|TRBJ2-7|.|.
TGTGCCAGCAGCCCAGATGGCGTAACCTACGAGCAGTACTTC
CASSPDGVTYEQYF
>TRBV7-2|TRBJ2-3|TRBD1|.
TGTGCCAGCAGCACGACAGGGTCAGATACGCAGTATTTT
CASSTTGSDTQYF
>TRBV4-2|TRBJ2-6|.|.
TGTGCCAGCAGCCAAGTTGAGGGAAGTGGGGCCAACGTCCTGACTTTC
CASSQVEGSGANVLTF
>TRBV29-1|TRBJ1-5|.|.
TGCAGCGTTGAAGGGGGCCCAAATCAGCCCCAGCATTTT
CSVEGGPNQPQHF
>TRBV4-1|TRBJ2-1|TRBD2|.
TGCGCCAGCAGCCAAGGAGTAGCGGGAGTGGGGGAGCAGTTCTTC
CASSQGVAGVGEQFF
>TRBV20-1|TRBJ2-1|.|.
TGCAGTGCTAGAGGGGCCCAATACAATGAGCAGTTCTTC
CSARGAQYNEQFF
>TRBV19|TRBJ1-4|TRBD1|.
TGTGCCAGTAGTACCCCGGCAGGGGGAGAAGAAAAACTGTTTTTT
CASSTPAGGEEKLFF
>TRBV6-1|TRBJ2-3|.|.
TGTGCCACCCGGGACCCTCGGACAGATACGCAGTATTTT
CATRDPRTDTQYF
>TRBV3-1|TRBJ2-5|TRBD2|.
TGTGCCAGCAGCCACCTCCTGGCGGGAGGTCTCCAAGAGACCCAGTACTTC
CASSHLLAGGLQETQYF
>TRBV7-9|TRBJ2-2|TRBD1|few
TGTGCCAGCAGCTCGGGACAGGGCGCGAACACCGGGGAGCTGTTTTTT
CASSSGQGANTGELFF
>TRBV27|TRBJ2-1|.|.
TGTGCCAGCAGAGACCCCTACTCCTACAATGAGCAGTTCTTC
CASRDPYSYNEQFF
>TRBV10-3|TRBJ1-6|TRBD1|few
TGTGCCATCAGTGTGGACAGGGGGCCCAATTCACCCCTCCACTTT
CAISVDRGPNSPLHF
>TRBV6-2/TRBV6-3|TRBJ2-1|TRBD2|few
TGTGCCAGCAGTTACTCGATGGGCGGGAGAAGGAAAAATGAGCAGTTCTTC
CASSYSMGGRRKNEQFF